This T cell receptor (beta chain) was identified during a study of blood T cell repertoires in COVID-19. Source study methods: Nucleated cell number was recorded as an estimate derived from reference gene primer amplification. Repertoires were generated with immunoSEQ multiplex PCR, while TCRdb's copy carries only in-frame clones and drops some. V and J calls and clone size are given by that table; D and trimming were obtained from the DNA. The sample yields approximately 47,000 clones, about 82% seen once. The V gene's germline CDR1 is MGHRA and CDR2 YSYEKL. The CDR3 consists of 17 residues. J lost 0 bases, V lost 6 bases, and 7 bases had no gene match.

The sequencing sample was made of peripheral blood. This receptor was obtained from a woman aged 60-70 years with acute or convalescent COVID-19. The rearrangement joins TRBV4-1 to TRBJ2-7; 14 nucleotides match TRBD2. In DNA, the CDR3 is TGCGCCAGCAGTTCGGGACTAGCGGGAGTACTCTCCTACGAGCAGTACTTC. Encoded protein: CASSSGLAGVLSYEQYF.